Listed below are T cell receptor beta chains from one sample, sequenced in a study of shared clonotypes between healthy human individuals. Clones were sequenced by immunoSEQ multiplex PCR, and TCRdb holds only the in-frame ones, with some missing. The data hold 2.5 million or so clones, with around 94% observed a single time. Sequencing used naive CD4+ T cells sorted from blood. All receptors derive from a young man in good health. The CDR3 runs from the conserved cysteine through the conserved F or W.

J gene,V gene,CDR3 protein
TRBJ1-2,TRBV6-6,CASSLSGTDYGYTF
TRBJ1-3,TRBV11-2,CASSLDRGHGNTIYF
TRBJ2-3,TRBV5-4,CASYRAGQITDTQYF
TRBJ1-6,TRBV5-1,CASSLKTGVDSPLHF
TRBJ2-7,TRBV2,CASGAFGSYEQYF
TRBJ1-3,TRBV19,CASSKGLSGNTIYF
TRBJ1-1,TRBV7-9,CASSRTGRNTEAFF
TRBJ1-3,TRBV5-1,CASSESYRANSGNTIYF
TRBJ1-4,TRBV5-1,CASRRWPRRNEKLFF
TRBJ2-3,TRBV15,CATSRDGGRTDTQYF
TRBJ2-3,TRBV21-1,CASSKEGGRTRPRGTQYF
TRBJ1-3,TRBV7-3,CASSQHSGNTIYF
TRBJ2-1,TRBV5-1,CASSLEGLGTYNEQFF
TRBJ2-2,TRBV7-7,CASRQGAAGELFF
TRBJ2-3,TRBV18,CASSPADHTDTQYF
TRBJ1-2,TRBV27,CASSPLRGGGTNYGYTF
TRBJ2-7,TRBV7-2,CASSLRAHEQYF
TRBJ1-1,TRBV18,CASSVRGGNTEAFF
TRBJ2-1,TRBV19,CASSIDRSGSQDEQFF
TRBJ1-3,TRBV4-1,CASSSGAGGYSGNTIYF
TRBJ2-1,TRBV28,CASAKPRGISYNEQFF
TRBJ2-3,TRBV6-1,CASSPGSSTDTQYF
TRBJ1-3,TRBV5-1,CASSLAGTSSGNTIYF
TRBJ1-2,TRBV27,CASSSIGGPDYGYTF
TRBJ1-2,TRBV9,CASSPRLSPGGYTF
TRBJ2-7,TRBV7-2,CASSPRTGSLTPYEQYF
TRBJ2-1,TRBV18,CASSPAGGSGSYNEQFF
TRBJ2-7,TRBV5-1,CASSIAPGQVSYEQYF
TRBJ2-3,TRBV18,CASSPLDSDTQYF
TRBJ2-3,TRBV27,CASSFLSGTDTQYF
TRBJ2-6,TRBV6-5,CASTPGGGANVLTF
TRBJ1-2,TRBV6-1,CASRITGVLGYTF
TRBJ1-1,TRBV5-1,CASSLVPDTEAFF
TRBJ1-2,TRBV6-1,CASSEVGINYGYTF
TRBJ2-1,TRBV5-1,CASSLASGTGINEQFF
TRBJ2-3,TRBV18,CASSPPADTQYF
TRBJ2-3,TRBV28,CASSLTGAGTDTQYF
TRBJ2-1,TRBV25-1,CASSEGGALGNNEQFF
TRBJ2-1,TRBV2,CASSEDYYNEQFF
TRBJ2-1,TRBV5-3,CARSIRLAGGRLYNEQFF
TRBJ2-1,TRBV5-1,CASSPGNSYNEQFF
TRBJ1-1,TRBV6-5,CASSYSDRGGTEAFF
TRBJ2-7,TRBV5-1,CASSLDTGTASYEQYF
TRBJ2-3,TRBV7-3,CASSLGRADTQYF
TRBJ1-5,TRBV19,CASSGQGLQPQHF
TRBJ2-3,TRBV30,CAWVTQTVTDTQYF
TRBJ2-5,TRBV5-1,CASSSQTGEETQYF
TRBJ1-5,TRBV6-1,CASSVGTPLNQPQHF
TRBJ2-7,TRBV9,CASSVESDYEQYF
TRBJ1-4,TRBV11-2,CASSPQGFNEKLFF
TRBJ1-4,TRBV5-1,CASSESRGSWEKLFF
TRBJ2-3,TRBV28,CASSGLAGASRTDTQYF
TRBJ2-1,TRBV5-1,CASSSPGVLDTEQFF
TRBJ1-3,TRBV4-1,CASSQGLISGNTIYF
TRBJ2-7,TRBV7-2,CASSSRAGTASYEQYF
TRBJ2-2,TRBV4-2,CASSQGGLAGTGELFF
TRBJ2-2,TRBV7-8,CASSLDGTGNTGELFF
TRBJ1-5,TRBV5-1,CASSGGQSGNQPQHF
TRBJ2-2,TRBV11-2,CASSLGSGFSGELFF
TRBJ2-3,TRBV5-4,CASSLAKQSTDTQYF